Listed below are T cell receptor beta chains from one sample, sequenced in a study of blood T cell repertoires in COVID-19. Here immunoSEQ multiplex PCR was the method, and the copy in TCRdb shows in-frame clones only, minus some. In the table there are more than 60,000 clones, around 80% of which are singletons. Material for sequencing was peripheral blood. These receptors all stem from a man in his 60s with active or convalescent COVID-19. Each CDR3 is given without its conserved first and last residue. The order of the fields is V gene, J gene, CDR3 protein.

>TRBV4-2|TRBJ1-1
ASSQEGQVGDTEAF
>TRBV6-5|TRBJ1-2
ASDRQGVGGYT
>TRBV6-5|TRBJ2-7
ASSYSGQHYEQY
>TRBV5-6|TRBJ1-5
ASSRGRSNQPQH
>TRBV27|TRBJ1-3
ASSLSPGQGVDTIY
>TRBV12-3/TRBV12-4|TRBJ1-2
ASSSEYGYT
>TRBV11-3|TRBJ2-7
ASSSGTGDYEQY
>TRBV6-5|TRBJ2-2
ASSFGGLGTGELF
>TRBV11-1|TRBJ1-6
ASSLERDSPLH
>TRBV5-8|TRBJ1-1
ASSLPTGNTEAF
>TRBV30|TRBJ1-5
AWSGRAGAYSNQPQH
>TRBV25-1|TRBJ2-5
ASSIGTARETQY
>TRBV4-1|TRBJ1-2
ASRPVEGRNYGYT
>TRBV18|TRBJ1-1
ASSPGRGTEAF
>TRBV7-8|TRBJ2-3
ASSFRHSISTDTQY
>TRBV4-3|TRBJ1-6
ASSQDSYPSGGSPLH
>TRBV24-1|TRBJ2-5
ATSDGQDGETQY
>TRBV6-5|TRBJ1-5
ASNTGSWNQPQH
>TRBV7-2|TRBJ2-2
ASSSPGLHLNTGELF
>TRBV6-5|TRBJ2-7
ASSQRRLYEQY
>TRBV27|TRBJ1-1
ASSSQGKDTEAF
>TRBV25-1|TRBJ1-1
ASRPRGFNTEAF
>TRBV9|TRBJ2-1
ASSVGDTNEQF
>TRBV21-1|TRBJ1-6
ARTGEYNSPLH
>TRBV7-8|TRBJ2-1
ASSQVTRQGDNEQF
>TRBV13|TRBJ2-3
ASSIVAGRTDTQY
>TRBV19|TRBJ2-3
ASRQGADTQY
>TRBV12-3/TRBV12-4|TRBJ1-2
ASSETGVGGYT
>TRBV27|TRBJ1-6
ASSSDRVANSPLH
>TRBV6-2/TRBV6-3|TRBJ2-7
ASSTGQGSSYEQY
>TRBV6-5|TRBJ2-7
ASSYRRGRTHEQY
>TRBV7-7|TRBJ1-3
ASSSGALDSGNTIY
>TRBV3-1/TRBV3-2|TRBJ2-1
ASSPTSGGYSYNEQF
>TRBV4-3|TRBJ2-2
ASSQAGGQDTGELF
>TRBV29-1|TRBJ2-7
SVGTAGAYEQY
>TRBV7-2|TRBJ2-7
ASSTYSDEQY
>TRBV27|TRBJ1-5
ASSQNRGGQPQH
>TRBV11-2|TRBJ2-1
ASSGSGLAGGQF
>TRBV7-9|TRBJ1-2
ASSLLGGIGYT
>TRBV5-6|TRBJ2-3
ASSRWTVGTDTQY
>TRBV6-5|TRBJ1-1
ASSYFVGSMNTEAF
>TRBV18|TRBJ2-5
ASSPPIGEGETQY
>TRBV30|TRBJ1-2
AWNVQGNLYGYT
>TRBV7-2|TRBJ1-1
ASSLGLRGRSEAF
>TRBV5-8|TRBJ1-5
ASSHHRQPQH
>TRBV6-4|TRBJ2-1
ASSDETSAFDEQF
>TRBV6-2/TRBV6-3|TRBJ1-6
ASSPTGTGGSPLH
>TRBV11-3|TRBJ2-3
ASSLHGLPDTQY
>TRBV27|TRBJ2-1
ASSVGQGSEQF
>TRBV30|TRBJ1-3
AWSPGGNTIY
>TRBV6-5|TRBJ1-6
ASRSQSSYNSPLH
>TRBV6-5|TRBJ1-1
ASSSLAGGTEAF
>TRBV3-1/TRBV3-2|TRBJ2-3
ASSLDTYTQY
>TRBV9|TRBJ1-3
ASSGQTGFSGNTIY
>TRBV15|TRBJ1-1
ATSRGGTSGEAF
>TRBV10-3|TRBJ1-2
AISDRGGVGYT
>TRBV6-5|TRBJ2-5
ASRLAGTKKETQY